This T cell receptor beta chain was found in a study of low-dose radiotherapy and immunotherapy resistance in tumors. Study-level information: Patients took aspirin 300 mg by mouth once daily. This continued for four cycles, starting on cycle 1 day 1.

Trimming removed 6 bases from V and 0 bases from J; junction bases left unmatched: 4. This CDR3 is 15 amino acids long. Germline V gene sequence: CDR1 SGDLS, CDR2 YYNGEE. As for time point: after trial treatment. Regarding treatment: LDRT plus nivolumab, ipilimumab, low-dose cyclophosphamide and aspirin (RACIN trial). Primers targeting TRAV and TRBV primed first-strand cDNA, covering alpha and beta chains. With a constant-region primer and a V-primer adapter, TCRs were subjected to 20 PCR cycles of amplification. TCRdb passed the reads through MiXCR, listing each CDR3 protein once. The data hold about 84,000 distinct CDR3 sequences, with around 17% observed a single time.

This chain joins TRBV9 and TRBJ2-2, with 8 bases that match TRBD2. The sequence derives from a male donor with prostate cancer. The specimen was PBMCs, collected after low-dose radiotherapy plus immunotherapy. In DNA, the CDR3 is TGTGCCAGCACTTTTAGCGGGGCGAACACCGGGGAGCTGTTTTTT. It translates to CASTFSGANTGELFF.